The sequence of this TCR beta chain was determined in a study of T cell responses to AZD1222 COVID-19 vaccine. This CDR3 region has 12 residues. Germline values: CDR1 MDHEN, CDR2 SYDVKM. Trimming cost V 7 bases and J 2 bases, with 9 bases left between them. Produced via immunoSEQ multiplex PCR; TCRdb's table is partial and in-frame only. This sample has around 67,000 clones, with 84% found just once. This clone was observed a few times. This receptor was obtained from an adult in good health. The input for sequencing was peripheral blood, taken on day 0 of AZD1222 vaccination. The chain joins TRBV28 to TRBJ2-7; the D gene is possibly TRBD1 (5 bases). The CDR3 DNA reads TGTGCCAGCACCCCAGGGCCCTACGAGCAGTACTTC. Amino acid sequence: CASTPGPYEQYF.